The T cell receptor (beta chain) described here comes from a study of blood T cell repertoires in COVID-19. Across the study: The United States, Italy and Spain supplied acute and convalescent COVID-19 samples. PBMCs, B-cell-depleted T cells, or T cells provided the cDNA or gDNA that made up the material.

Per the original data handling: Reference gene primer amplification gave estimated nucleated cell counts. TCRdb's copy holds only in-frame clones and misses some; the assay was immunoSEQ multiplex PCR. V and J calls and clone size follow that table, whereas D and trimming were derived from the DNA. The sample consists of about 160,000 clones, about 90% of them appearing once. Followed longitudinally, the Seattle patients had been enrolled during active infection. The source of this sequence is a young man with COVID-19, enrolled during active disease. The specimen was peripheral blood.

The CDR3 region is CAWSEWPNYGYTF. The CDR3 nucleotides read TGTGCCTGGAGTGAGTGGCCCAACTATGGCTACACCTTC. The rearrangement uses TRBV30 and TRBJ1-2, with D unresolved. The CDR3 is 13 residues long. V was clipped by 1 base and J by 2 bases, with 8 bases between them. Germline V CDR1 and CDR2: GTSNPN, SVGIG (reference sequence).